This T cell receptor beta chain was sequenced in a study of radiation and T cells in renal cell carcinoma. Treatment of the sample: treatment-naive control, cytoreductive nephrectomy. Profiling relied on immunoSEQ multiplex PCR, and the TCRdb table lists in-frame clones only, not all of them. The sample includes about 8,900 clones, roughly 60% seen only once; the top ten take roughly 15%. Overall study findings and caveats: Dominant CDR3 motifs were more common in irradiated tumors than controls. Intratumoral heterogeneity was not captured in these roughly 0.96 g regions.

A remark on this clone: Its target is unknown.

The sequencing here drew on tumor tissue, taken from a patient whose treatment was nephrectomy without radiotherapy. The sequence was collected from a man between 60 and 70 years old with renal cell carcinoma.

CDR3 region: CASSSATETTQYF. In nucleotides, the CDR3 is TGTGCCAGCAGTTCGGCGACTGAAACTACGCAGTATTTT. This chain connects TRBV6-6 to TRBJ2-3; D not resolved. In germline, CDR1 is MNHNY, CDR2 SVGAGI (reference sequence). CDR3 length equals 13 residues. The V and J ends lost 4 bases and 8 bases respectively, with 13 bases between them.